A selection of T cell receptor beta chains follows, all from one sample in a study of sequential checkpoint blockade in melanoma. Clones were sequenced by immunoSEQ multiplex PCR, and TCRdb holds only the in-frame ones, with some missing. Of 35,000 to 40,000 clones listed, 70% to 90% are singletons. Sample: CD8+ T cells sorted from blood (inferred from file names), taken from a patient given nivolumab and ipilimumab in sequence. These receptors originate from a human donor with melanoma. CDR3s include the opening cysteine and the closing phenylalanine or tryptophan. The D gene is left open where the match is weak.

J gene,D gene,V gene,CDR3 protein
-,-,TRBV6-5,CASSQGSGYEQYF
TRBJ2-7,TRBD1,TRBV6-5,CASSGGQGSYEQYF
TRBJ1-1,-,TRBV9,CASSPRNRDTEAFF
TRBJ2-1,TRBD1,TRBV19,CASRDSTSNEQFF
TRBJ2-1,-,TRBV10-3,CAISGGTQVISFF
TRBJ2-2,TRBD1,TRBV27,CASNLGQGAGELFF
TRBJ2-1,TRBD2,TRBV7-2,CASSSGLAGYGQFF
TRBJ1-2,-,TRBV5-4,CASSLQTGDFYGYTF
TRBJ2-1,TRBD2,TRBV14,CASSPRVAGVHEQFF
TRBJ1-1,TRBD1,TRBV7-2,CASSLGVSATGSPNTEAFF
TRBJ1-3,-,TRBV1,CTSSTGGFSSGNTIYF
TRBJ1-3,-,TRBV4-1,CASSQVTGRSGNTIYF
TRBJ2-3,TRBD2,TRBV5-1,CASSPGTSGSTDTQYF
TRBJ2-2,-,TRBV7-6,CASSSGQKYTGELFF
TRBJ2-1,TRBD2,TRBV6-5,CASSYSGGGSYNEQFF
TRBJ2-7,-,TRBV7-9,CASSIQVSYEQYF
TRBJ1-6,-,TRBV4-3,CASSQVNRPDSPLHF
TRBJ1-1,-,TRBV7-6,CASSLGLKGGKNTEAFF